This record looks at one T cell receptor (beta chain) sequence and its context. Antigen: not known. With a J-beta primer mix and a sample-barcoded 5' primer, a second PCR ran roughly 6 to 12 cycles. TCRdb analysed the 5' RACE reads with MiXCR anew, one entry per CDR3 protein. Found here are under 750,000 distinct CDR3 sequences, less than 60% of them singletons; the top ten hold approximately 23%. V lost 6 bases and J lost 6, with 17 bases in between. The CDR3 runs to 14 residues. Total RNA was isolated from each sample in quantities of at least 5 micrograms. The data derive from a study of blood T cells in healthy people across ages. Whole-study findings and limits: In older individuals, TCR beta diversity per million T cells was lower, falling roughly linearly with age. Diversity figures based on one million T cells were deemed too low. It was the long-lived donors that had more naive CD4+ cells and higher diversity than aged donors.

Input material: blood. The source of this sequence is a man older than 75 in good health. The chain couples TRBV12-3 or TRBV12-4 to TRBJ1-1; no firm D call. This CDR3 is CASSWVGRRAEAFF. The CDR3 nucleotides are TGTGCCAGCAGCTGGGTCGGACGCCGGGCTGAAGCTTTCTTT.